This TCR beta chain was sequenced for a study of blood T cell repertoires in COVID-19. On the study more broadly: Both acute and convalescent COVID-19 samples were obtained from the United States, Italy and Spain.

Profiled with immunoSEQ multiplex PCR; TCRdb holds only in-frame clones, not every one. The repertoire holds some 66,000 clones, with around 84% as singletons. Germline CDR1 LNHDA, CDR2 SQIVND (reference sequence). CDR3 length equals 17 residues. V trimming: 3 bases; J trimming: 1 base; junction bases outside the gene matches: 4. This clone showed up just once. V and J are TRBV19 and TRBJ1-6; 9 nucleotides match TRBD1. The sequence came from a man aged 50-60 years with active COVID-19. Sequenced input: peripheral blood. The CDR3, as DNA: TGTGCCAGTAGTATTTTCGGGACAGGGTCCTATAATTCACCCCTCCACTTT. Protein: CASSIFGTGSYNSPLHF.